This T cell receptor (beta chain) was obtained from a study of OX40 agonist ivuxolimab in advanced cancers. Study at large: Of mixed ages from roughly 23 to 80 and averaging 60 years, the group was almost 85% male. Study findings and constraints: CD8+ T cells averaged more expanded clones than CD4+. With doses of 0.1 to 3.0 mg/kg, CD4+ and CD8+ blood T cells had undergone clonal expansion by week 6. Not determined was the antigen specificity of the expanded peripheral T cells.

In the case of this clone: Its antigen is currently unknown.

Assay used: immunoSEQ multiplex PCR; TCRdb lists only in-frame clones, some missing. The table shows tens of thousands of clones, with 80% to 95% occurring only once. The origin of this receptor is an adult with an advanced solid tumor such as melanoma, head and neck, liver or kidney cancer. Sequenced material: CD4+ or CD8+ T cells sorted from blood, taken in a trial of the OX40 agonist ivuxolimab.

CDR3 bases: TGTGCCAGCTCACCACTGGACGGGGTGCAAGAGACCCAGTACTTC. It is translated as CASSPLDGVQETQYF. V is TRBV18 and J is TRBJ2-5; TRBD2 might be the D (5 bases). The germline gives CDR1 KGHSH, CDR2 LQKENI. Between the trimmed V and J ends, which lost 1 base and 2 bases, there was a span of 11 bases. This CDR3 contains 15 residues.